The next 21 T cell receptor beta chains were all read from a single sample in a study of siplizumab effects on memory and regulatory T cells. Method: immunoSEQ multiplex PCR; TCRdb's copy keeps in-frame clones and lacks some. Of 94,000 or so clones listed, 80% to 95% are singletons. The specimen was CD8+ T cells sorted from blood. These receptors originate from a human donor in good health.

The chain combines TRBV7-8 with TRBJ1-2; D gene ambiguous. This CDR3 has 13 residues. The germline gives CDR1 SGHVS, CDR2 FQNEAQ. Trimming removed 0 bases at V and 5 bases at J, with 7 bases between. CDR3 sequence reads: CASSLASEYGYTF. Written as DNA, the CDR3 is TGTGCCAGCAGCTTAGCATCCGAATATGGCTACACCTTC.

The chain links TRBV2 to TRBJ2-1; tentatively, D is TRBD2 (6 bases). The CDR3 is 14 amino acids. The germline V gene has CDR1 SNHLY and CDR2 FYNNEI. The V and J ends lost 4 bases and 10 bases respectively, with 17 bases between them. The CDR3 here is CASSALARGPEQFF. In nucleotides, the CDR3 is TGTGCCAGCAGTGCACTAGCCCGGGGACCCGAGCAGTTCTTC.

This chain joins TRBV5-6 and TRBJ1-1, with D possibly matching TRBD1 (5 bases). The CDR3 extends over 13 amino acids. CDR1 SGHDT and CDR2 YYEEEE come from the germline V gene. V dropped 0 bases and J dropped 5 bases, with 8 bases sitting between them. CDR3 sequence (DNA): TGTGCCAGCAGCTTGGATGGGGGAACTGAAGCTTTCTTT. Protein sequence: CASSLDGGTEAFF.

This chain uses TRBV13 with TRBJ1-1; no reliable D call. V was shortened by 7 bases and J by 1 base, with 10 bases between the two germline ends. The CDR3 totals 13 residues. Looked up from germline, CDR1 is PRHDT and CDR2 is FYEKMQ (reference sequence). The CDR3 nucleotides read TGTGCCAGCACGAGAGGGTCGAACACTGAAGCTTTCTTT. The encoded protein is CASTRGSNTEAFF.

The DNA for the CDR3 is TGTGCCAGCAGCCGAGGAACGTACGAGCAGTACTTC. This gives the protein CASSRGTYEQYF. This sequence joins TRBV13 and TRBJ2-7; D unresolved. Germline CDR1 is PRHDT and CDR2 is FYEKMQ (reference sequence). CDR3 length equals 12 residues. Trimming left V 5 bases short and J 4 bases short, with 9 bases between.

This rearrangement joins TRBV9 to TRBJ2-7; no definite D call. The CDR3 contains 15 residues. Trimming took off 0 bases at V and 4 bases at J, with 14 bases between the two ends. CDR1 is SGDLS and CDR2 is YYNGEE in the germline V gene. The CDR3 here is CASSVAFGQDYEQYF. The DNA for the CDR3 is TGTGCCAGCAGCGTAGCTTTCGGGCAGGATTACGAGCAGTACTTC.

This rearrangement joins TRBV2 to TRBJ2-7; tentative D call: TRBD1 (6 bases). V was shortened by 3 bases and J by 2 bases, with 14 bases between the two germline ends. This CDR3 region has 15 residues. CDR1 is SNHLY and CDR2 is FYNNEI in the germline V gene. DNA of the CDR3: TGTGCCAGCAGTGATCTTCCAGGGGAAACCTACGAGCAGTACTTC. Protein sequence: CASSDLPGETYEQYF.

The V call is TRBV19, the J call TRBJ2-7; D is tentatively TRBD1 or TRBD2 (6 bases each). Between the trimmed V and J ends, which lost 5 bases and 0 bases, there was a span of 14 bases. From germline, CDR1 is LNHDA and CDR2 SQIVND (reference sequence). There are 15 residues in the CDR3. For the CDR3, the DNA is TGTGCCAGTAGTCGGGGGCAGGTGAGCTCCTACGAGCAGTACTTC. It encodes CASSRGQVSSYEQYF.

The rearrangement joins TRBV12-5 to TRBJ2-3; 14 bases match TRBD2. J gave up 2 bases and V 6 bases, and 4 bases lay outside the gene matches. Germline lookup yields CDR1 LGHNT and CDR2 FRNRAP. CDR3 length: 16 amino acids. CDR3 DNA: TGTGCTAGTGGAATGACTAGCGGGAGGGACACAGATACGCAGTATTTT. It translates to CASGMTSGRDTDTQYF.

The CDR3 sequence is CASSQGYRGLDTEAFF. DNA of the CDR3: TGTGCCAGCAGCCAAGGATACAGGGGACTGGACACTGAAGCTTTCTTT. This chain connects TRBV4-2 to TRBJ1-1; TRBD1 agrees at 7 bases. This CDR3 contains 16 residues. Per germline, CDR1 LGHNA and CDR2 YNFKEQ. V dropped 1 base and J dropped 3; count of bases not matched to a gene: 8.

V gene TRBV29-1 combines with J gene TRBJ2-5; unclear D gene. Trimming stripped 1 base from V and 5 bases from J, with 17 bases between. CDR3 size: 15 residues. Germline-derived CDR1 and CDR2 are SQVTM and ANQGSEA. The DNA for the CDR3 is TGCAGCGTTGAAGGAGCAGGACCTAGTTATGAGACCCAGTACTTC. Translated: CSVEGAGPSYETQYF.

The V call is TRBV7-9, the J call TRBJ2-1; the match to TRBD2 covers 7 bases. Germline assignment: CDR1 SEHNR and CDR2 FQNEAQ (reference sequence). J was trimmed by 12 bases and V by 2 bases; bases with no gene match: 10. The CDR3 covers 14 residues. The CDR3 region has the DNA TGTGCCAGCAGCTTACCCGGGACTACGGGCGGGCAGTTCTTC. It yields the protein CASSLPGTTGGQFF.

V and J are TRBV4-1 and TRBJ2-3; D is possibly TRBD1 (5 bases). The V gene's germline CDR1 is MGHRA and CDR2 YSYEKL. V gave up 2 bases and J gave up 2 bases, with 14 bases separating them. The CDR3 loop spans 16 amino acids. The CDR3 sequence is CASSQMGLGVTDTQYF. The CDR3 DNA reads TGCGCCAGCAGCCAAATGGGTCTAGGGGTCACAGATACGCAGTATTTT.

This sequence joins TRBV7-9 and TRBJ2-5; D is undetermined. The length of the CDR3 is 14 residues. CDR1 and CDR2 (germline): SEHNR, FQNEAQ (reference sequence). V was clipped by 1 base and J by 0 bases, with 6 bases between them. DNA for the CDR3: TGTGCCAGCAGCTTAGACGGGTACCAAGAGACCCAGTACTTC. Protein sequence: CASSLDGYQETQYF. Full variable domain (missing parts from reference TRBV7-9 and TRBJ2-5): DTGVSQNPRHKITKRGQNVTFRCDPISEHNRLYWYRQTLGQGPEFLTYFQNEAQLEKSRLLSDRFSAERPKGSFSTLEIQRTEQGDSAMYLCASSLDGYQETQYFGPGTRLLVL.

The rearrangement links TRBV7-9 to TRBJ2-5, with D possibly being TRBD1 or TRBD2 (5 bases each). CDR1 is SEHNR, CDR2 FQNEAQ, per germline (reference sequence). This CDR3 contains 15 residues. V lost 2 bases to trimming and J lost 3 bases, with 13 bases between them. The CDR3 reads CASSLPWDEEETQYF. The CDR3 bases are TGTGCCAGCAGCTTACCTTGGGACGAGGAAGAGACCCAGTACTTC.

This chain uses TRBV11-2 with TRBJ2-7; 10 bases agree with TRBD1. Germline V gene lookup returns CDR1 SGHAT and CDR2 FQNNGV. CDR3 length: 15 amino acids. With 4 bases clipped from V and 3 bases from J, the junction kept 6 bases outside the gene matches. In DNA, the CDR3 is TGTGCCAGCAGCTCCCGGGACAGGGGATTCTACGAGCAGTACTTC. Its protein product is CASSSRDRGFYEQYF.

The rearrangement joins TRBV6-1 to TRBJ1-1; no clear D. Between the trimmed V and J ends, which lost 1 base and 6 bases, there was a span of 6 bases. This CDR3 is built from 12 residues. Germline CDR1 is MNHNS and CDR2 is SASEGT. The CDR3 loop reads CASSEEAAEAFF. CDR3 coding DNA: TGTGCCAGCAGTGAAGAAGCTGCTGAAGCTTTCTTT.

A few counts support this clone. The V gene is TRBV5-5, the J gene TRBJ1-6; D is possibly TRBD1 (6 bases). The germline CDR1 and CDR2 sequences are SGHKS and YYEKEE (reference sequence). Trimming shortened V by 7 bases and J by 5 bases, and 16 bases separated the two germline ends. This CDR3 spans 15 amino acids. CDR3 region: CASGRKQGDNSPLHF. CDR3 sequence (DNA): TGTGCCAGCGGCCGAAAACAGGGTGATAATTCACCCCTCCACTTT.

The chain uses TRBV5-6 and TRBJ2-5, with D perhaps matching TRBD2 (5 bases). The CDR3 consists of 16 residues. The V and J ends lost 0 bases and 1 base respectively, with 13 bases between them. Looked up from germline, CDR1 is SGHDT and CDR2 is YYEEEE. CDR3 region: CASSLGSGNIQETQYF. The CDR3 DNA follows: TGTGCCAGCAGCTTGGGCAGCGGAAACATCCAAGAGACCCAGTACTTC.

J is TRBJ2-3 and V is TRBV7-9; no clear D gene. Germline lookup yields CDR1 SEHNR and CDR2 FQNEAQ (reference sequence). This CDR3 is built from 15 residues. Trimming cost V 1 base and J 0 bases, with 8 bases left between them. CDR3 region: CASSLGLASTDTQYF. The CDR3 DNA reads TGTGCCAGCAGCTTAGGACTGGCTAGCACAGATACGCAGTATTTT.

This clone appeared a single time. The V gene is TRBV7-2, the J gene TRBJ1-1, with D unclear. Trimming left V 1 base short and J 5 bases short, with 11 bases between. The CDR3 loop spans 14 amino acids. Germline V lookup: CDR1 SGHTA, CDR2 FQGNSA. The CDR3 protein is CASSLVTFGTEAFF. CDR3 in DNA: TGTGCCAGCAGCTTAGTTACTTTCGGAACTGAAGCTTTCTTT.